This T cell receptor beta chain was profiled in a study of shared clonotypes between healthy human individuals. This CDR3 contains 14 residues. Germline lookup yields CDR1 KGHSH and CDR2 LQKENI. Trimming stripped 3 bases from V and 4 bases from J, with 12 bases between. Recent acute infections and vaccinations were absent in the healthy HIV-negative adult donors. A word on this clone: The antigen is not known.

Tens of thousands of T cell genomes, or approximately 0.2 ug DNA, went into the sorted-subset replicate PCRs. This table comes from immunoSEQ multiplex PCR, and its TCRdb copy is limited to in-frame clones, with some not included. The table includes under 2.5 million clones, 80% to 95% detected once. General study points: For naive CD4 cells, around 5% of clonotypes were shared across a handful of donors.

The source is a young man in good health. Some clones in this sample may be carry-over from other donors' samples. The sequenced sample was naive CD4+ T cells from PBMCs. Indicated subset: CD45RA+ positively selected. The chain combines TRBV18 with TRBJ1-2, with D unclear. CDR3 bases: TGTGCCAGCTCACCTTTGAGCGGGCCCTATGGCTACACCTTC. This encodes CASSPLSGPYGYTF. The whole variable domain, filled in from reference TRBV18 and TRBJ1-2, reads NAGVMQNPRHLVRRRGQEARLRCSPMKGHSHVYWYRQLPEEGLKFMVYLQKENIIDESGMPKERFSAEFPKEGPSILRIQQVVRGDSAAYFCASSPLSGPYGYTFGSGTRLTVV.